Listed below are T cell receptor beta chains from one sample, sequenced in a study of T cell responses to AZD1222 COVID-19 vaccine. Clones were sequenced by immunoSEQ multiplex PCR, and TCRdb holds only the in-frame ones, with some missing. The table has roughly 130,000 clones, around 94% seen once. This specimen consisted of peripheral blood, obtained on day 0 of AZD1222 vaccination. These TCRs come from an adult in good health. Each CDR3 is given with its conserved first and last residue. The order of the fields is CDR3 protein, CDR3 DNA, V gene, J gene, D gene, CDR3 length, clone size. A D gene is named only where the DNA matches it firmly. Size tells how often a clone was seen (once, few, many) or the class of an expanded clone, and some rows leave it out.

CDR3aa: CASSLAGPTAEAFF
CDR3nt: TGTGCCAGCAGCTTAGCCGGCCCGACGGCTGAAGCTTTCTTT
v_gene: TRBV7-2
j_gene: TRBJ1-1
d_gene: .
len: 14
abundance: .

CDR3aa: CASSQSHRYEQYF
CDR3nt: TGTGCCAGCAGCCAATCACACCGCTACGAGCAGTACTTC
v_gene: TRBV3-1/TRBV3-2
j_gene: TRBJ2-7
d_gene: .
len: 13
abundance: .

CDR3aa: CASSLRLAGEAEQYF
CDR3nt: TGTGCCAGCAGTTTACGGCTAGCGGGAGAAGCCGAGCAGTACTTC
v_gene: TRBV28
j_gene: TRBJ2-7
d_gene: TRBD2
len: 15
abundance: .

CDR3aa: CASSELAGTNTGELFF
CDR3nt: TGCGCCAGCAGTGAGTTAGCGGGTACGAACACCGGGGAGCTGTTTTTT
v_gene: TRBV10-1
j_gene: TRBJ2-2
d_gene: TRBD2
len: 16
abundance: .

CDR3aa: CASSLSGQGAYEQYF
CDR3nt: TGCGCCAGCAGCTTGAGCGGACAGGGGGCCTACGAGCAGTACTTC
v_gene: TRBV5-1
j_gene: TRBJ2-7
d_gene: TRBD1
len: 15
abundance: once

CDR3aa: CASSPRDLEAFF
CDR3nt: TGTGCCAGCAGCCCCAGGGACCTTGAAGCTTTCTTT
v_gene: TRBV7-9
j_gene: TRBJ1-1
d_gene: .
len: 12
abundance: .

CDR3aa: CASSDSPGPNYGYTF
CDR3nt: TGTGCCAGCAGTGATTCCCCAGGACCCAACTATGGCTACACCTTC
v_gene: TRBV2
j_gene: TRBJ1-2
d_gene: .
len: 15
abundance: .

CDR3aa: CASKGTGAYEQYF
CDR3nt: TGTGCCAGCAAAGGGACAGGGGCCTACGAGCAGTACTTC
v_gene: TRBV27
j_gene: TRBJ2-7
d_gene: TRBD1
len: 13
abundance: .

CDR3aa: CASSQGTMTGGDSYEQYF
CDR3nt: TGTGCCAGCAGCCAAGGAACAATGACAGGGGGCGATTCCTACGAGCAGTACTTC
v_gene: TRBV3-1/TRBV3-2
j_gene: TRBJ2-7
d_gene: TRBD1
len: 18
abundance: .

CDR3aa: CASSQDLSVRAQYF
CDR3nt: TGTGCCAGCAGCCAAGATCTTTCGGTCCGAGCGCAGTATTTT
v_gene: TRBV3-1/TRBV3-2
j_gene: TRBJ2-3
d_gene: .
len: 14
abundance: .

CDR3aa: CASSMDYGYTF
CDR3nt: TGTGCCAGTAGTATGGACTATGGCTACACCTTC
v_gene: TRBV19
j_gene: TRBJ1-2
d_gene: .
len: 11
abundance: .

CDR3aa: CASSPVLRADYEQYF
CDR3nt: TGTGCCAGCAGCCCCGTTCTGCGGGCAGACTACGAGCAGTACTTC
v_gene: TRBV7-6
j_gene: TRBJ2-7
d_gene: .
len: 15
abundance: .

CDR3aa: CAISDWGQLVVTF
CDR3nt: TGTGCCATCAGTGATTGGGGACAGCTTGTAGTCACCTTC
v_gene: TRBV10-3
j_gene: TRBJ1-2
d_gene: TRBD1
len: 13
abundance: .

CDR3aa: CASSFDHQQYF
CDR3nt: TGTGCCAGCAGCTTCGACCATCAGCAGTACTTC
v_gene: TRBV7-2
j_gene: TRBJ2-7
d_gene: .
len: 11
abundance: .

CDR3aa: CASSMPGQSSYEQYF
CDR3nt: TGTGCCAGTAGTATGCCGGGACAGAGCTCCTACGAGCAGTACTTC
v_gene: TRBV19
j_gene: TRBJ2-7
d_gene: TRBD1
len: 15
abundance: .

CDR3aa: CASSAGTSPLNTEAFF
CDR3nt: TGCGCCAGCAGCGCCGGGACGTCTCCCCTGAACACTGAAGCTTTCTTT
v_gene: TRBV5-1
j_gene: TRBJ1-1
d_gene: .
len: 16
abundance: .

CDR3aa: CASSLGAVLAGGNEQFF
CDR3nt: TGTGCCAGCAGCTTAGGGGCGGTACTAGCGGGCGGGAATGAGCAGTTCTTC
v_gene: TRBV11-3
j_gene: TRBJ2-1
d_gene: TRBD2
len: 17
abundance: .

CDR3aa: CASMSGSEAFF
CDR3nt: TGTGCCAGCATGTCAGGGTCCGAAGCTTTCTTT
v_gene: TRBV2
j_gene: TRBJ1-1
d_gene: .
len: 11
abundance: .

CDR3aa: CASSLDKERDCYEQYF
CDR3nt: TGTGCCAGCAGCTTAGATAAAGAGCGGGATTGCTACGAGCAGTACTTC
v_gene: TRBV11-3
j_gene: TRBJ2-7
d_gene: TRBD2
len: 16
abundance: .

CDR3aa: CASSYGDGEKLFF
CDR3nt: TGTGCCAGCAGTTACGGGGACGGTGAAAAACTGTTTTTT
v_gene: TRBV6-5
j_gene: TRBJ1-4
d_gene: .
len: 13
abundance: .

CDR3aa: CARRAGSGGYTF
CDR3nt: TGTGCCAGGAGGGCCGGAAGCGGTGGCTACACCTTC
v_gene: TRBV2
j_gene: TRBJ1-2
d_gene: .
len: 12
abundance: .

CDR3aa: CASSLGLGDPEQFF
CDR3nt: TGTGCCAGCAGCTTAGGGCTAGGCGACCCTGAGCAGTTCTTC
v_gene: TRBV7-6
j_gene: TRBJ2-1
d_gene: .
len: 14
abundance: .

CDR3aa: CASSLEVGQINTEAFF
CDR3nt: TGCGCCAGCAGCTTGGAGGTGGGTCAGATCAACACTGAAGCTTTCTTT
v_gene: TRBV5-1
j_gene: TRBJ1-1
d_gene: .
len: 16
abundance: .

CDR3aa: CASSLPGPGNTIYF
CDR3nt: TGTGCCAGCAGCCTGCCGGGGCCGGGAAACACCATATATTTT
v_gene: TRBV5-4
j_gene: TRBJ1-3
d_gene: .
len: 14
abundance: .

CDR3aa: CSVGSGMDYGYTF
CDR3nt: TGCAGCGTTGGGTCGGGGATGGACTATGGCTACACCTTC
v_gene: TRBV29-1
j_gene: TRBJ1-2
d_gene: .
len: 13
abundance: .

CDR3aa: CASSNRLLSEQYF
CDR3nt: TGTGCCAGCAGCAACAGACTACTTAGCGAGCAGTACTTC
v_gene: TRBV6-5
j_gene: TRBJ2-7
d_gene: .
len: 13
abundance: .

CDR3aa: CASSIRTRGRGNQPQHF
CDR3nt: TGTGCCAGTAGTATCCGGACAAGAGGTAGGGGCAATCAGCCCCAGCATTTT
v_gene: TRBV19
j_gene: TRBJ1-5
d_gene: .
len: 17
abundance: .

CDR3aa: CASSLRGYEQYF
CDR3nt: TGTGCCAGCAGCTTACGGGGTTACGAGCAGTACTTC
v_gene: TRBV13
j_gene: TRBJ2-7
d_gene: .
len: 12
abundance: .

CDR3aa: CASAGVSSGNTIYF
CDR3nt: TGTGCCAGTGCTGGGGTGAGCTCTGGAAACACCATATATTTT
v_gene: TRBV19
j_gene: TRBJ1-3
d_gene: .
len: 14
abundance: .

CDR3aa: CASSITRTYEQYF
CDR3nt: TGTGCCAGCAGTATCACCAGGACCTACGAGCAGTACTTC
v_gene: TRBV2
j_gene: TRBJ2-7
d_gene: .
len: 13
abundance: .

CDR3aa: CASSSPETQYF
CDR3nt: TGTGCCAGCAGCTCACCGGAGACCCAGTACTTC
v_gene: TRBV7-9
j_gene: TRBJ2-5
d_gene: .
len: 11
abundance: .

CDR3aa: CASSPPGQTYEQYF
CDR3nt: TGTGCCAGCAGTCCCCCGGGACAAACCTACGAGCAGTACTTC
v_gene: TRBV6-5
j_gene: TRBJ2-7
d_gene: .
len: 14
abundance: once

CDR3aa: CASSPGLTGYYGYTF
CDR3nt: TGCGCCAGCAGCCCAGGACTGACCGGGTACTATGGCTACACCTTC
v_gene: TRBV5-1
j_gene: TRBJ1-2
d_gene: .
len: 15
abundance: .